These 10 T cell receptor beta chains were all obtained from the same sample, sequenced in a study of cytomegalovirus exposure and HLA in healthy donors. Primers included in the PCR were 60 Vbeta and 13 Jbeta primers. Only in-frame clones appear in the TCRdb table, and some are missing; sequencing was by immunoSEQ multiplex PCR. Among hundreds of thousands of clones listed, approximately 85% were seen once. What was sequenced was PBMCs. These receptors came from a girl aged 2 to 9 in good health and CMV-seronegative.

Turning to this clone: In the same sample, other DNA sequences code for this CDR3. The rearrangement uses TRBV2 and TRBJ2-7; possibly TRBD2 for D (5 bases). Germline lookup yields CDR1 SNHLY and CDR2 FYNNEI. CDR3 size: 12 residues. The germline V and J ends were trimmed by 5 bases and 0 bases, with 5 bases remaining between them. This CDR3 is CASSRDSYEQYF. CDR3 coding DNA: TGTGCCAGCAGTCGGGACTCCTACGAGCAGTACTTC.

The CDR3 nucleotides read TGTGCCGGGGGGTCCCATGGCTACACCTTC. Protein: CAGGSHGYTF. The chain uses TRBV30 and TRBJ1-2, with D perhaps matching TRBD1 (5 bases). CDR1 is GTSNPN, CDR2 SVGIG, per germline (reference sequence). This CDR3 region has 10 residues. Trimming shortened V by 8 bases and J by 6 bases, and 10 bases separated the two germline ends.

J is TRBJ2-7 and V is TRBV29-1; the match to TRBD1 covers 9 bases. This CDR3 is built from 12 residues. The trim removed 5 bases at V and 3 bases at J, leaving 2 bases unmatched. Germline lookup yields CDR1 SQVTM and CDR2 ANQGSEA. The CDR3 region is CSVMGQGYEQYF. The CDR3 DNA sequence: TGCAGCGTTATGGGACAGGGCTACGAGCAGTACTTC.

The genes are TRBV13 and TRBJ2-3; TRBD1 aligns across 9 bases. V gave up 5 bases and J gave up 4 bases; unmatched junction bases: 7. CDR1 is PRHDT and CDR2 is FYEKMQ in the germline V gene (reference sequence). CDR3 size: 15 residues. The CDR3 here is CASSARTGAADTQYF. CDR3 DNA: TGTGCCAGCAGCGCACGGACAGGGGCCGCAGATACGCAGTATTTT.

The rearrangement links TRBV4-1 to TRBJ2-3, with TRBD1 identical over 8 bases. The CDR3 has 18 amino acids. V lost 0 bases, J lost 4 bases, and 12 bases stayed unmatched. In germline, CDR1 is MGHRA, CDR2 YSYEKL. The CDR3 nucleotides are TGCGCCAGCAGCCAAGAGAGGACAGGGTTGGTAAACGCAGATACGCAGTATTTT. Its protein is CASSQERTGLVNADTQYF.

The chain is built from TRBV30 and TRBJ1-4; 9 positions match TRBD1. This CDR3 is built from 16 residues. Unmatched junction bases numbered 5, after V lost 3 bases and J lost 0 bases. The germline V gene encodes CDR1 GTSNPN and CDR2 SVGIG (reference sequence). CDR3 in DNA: TGTGCCTGGAGCGACAGGGGGACTACAACTAATGAAAAACTGTTTTTT. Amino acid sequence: CAWSDRGTTTNEKLFF.

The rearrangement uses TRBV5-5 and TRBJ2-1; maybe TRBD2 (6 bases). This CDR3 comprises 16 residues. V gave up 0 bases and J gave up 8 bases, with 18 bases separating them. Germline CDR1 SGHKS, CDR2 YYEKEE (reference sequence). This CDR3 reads CASSLVSGPPMDEQFF. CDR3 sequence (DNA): TGTGCCAGCAGCTTGGTTAGCGGCCCCCCCATGGATGAGCAGTTCTTC.

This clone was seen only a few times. CDR3 in amino acids: CASSRPLAGGETQYF. Here the CDR3 DNA reads TGTGCCAGCAGCCGCCCACTAGCGGGAGGAGAGACCCAGTACTTC. This chain connects TRBV11-1 to TRBJ2-5, with TRBD2 matching over 12 bases. Losses at the gene ends were 5 bases for V and 4 bases for J; bases not matched to a gene: 5. Germline V gene data show CDR1 as SGHAT and CDR2 as FQDESV (reference sequence). This CDR3 has 15 amino acids.

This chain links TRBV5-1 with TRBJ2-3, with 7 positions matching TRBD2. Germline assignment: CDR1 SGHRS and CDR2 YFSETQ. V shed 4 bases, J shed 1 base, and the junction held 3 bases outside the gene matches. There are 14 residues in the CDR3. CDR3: CASSALAGTDTQYF. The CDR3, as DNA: TGCGCCAGCAGCGCTCTAGCGGGCACAGATACGCAGTATTTT.

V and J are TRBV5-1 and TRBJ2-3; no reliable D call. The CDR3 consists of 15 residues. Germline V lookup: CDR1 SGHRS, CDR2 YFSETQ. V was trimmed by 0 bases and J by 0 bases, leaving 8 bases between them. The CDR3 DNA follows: TGCGCCAGCAGCTTGGTTCAGGCTAGCACAGATACGCAGTATTTT. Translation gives CASSLVQASTDTQYF.